This entry is about one T cell receptor beta chain. Its antigen is undetermined. At one end the junction does not follow the germline gene, possibly because of a read error. These data originate in a study of T cells in Graves' hyperthyroidism and ophthalmopathy. The CDR3 sequence is 12 residues long. Germline V gene sequence: CDR1 MNHNS, CDR2 SASEGT. The investigators amplified TCR beta CDR3 regions from RNA transcripts. In the first-round RT-PCR of the TCR CDR3, the HTBI primer set was used. TCRdb passed the multiplex PCR reads through MiXCR, listing each CDR3 protein once. Of 400,000 to 550,000 distinct CDR3 sequences detected, roughly 25% appear once; the ten largest clones hold approximately 10%. Exclusion followed for patients with uncontrolled infection, other autoimmune disease, pregnancy or lactation. Study outcomes and limitations: Ophthalmopathy, as predicted by the model, came a median around 7 months after the prediction.

The gene calls are TRBV6-1 and TRBJ1-1; D remains unclear. This TCR was recovered from a young woman with Graves' ophthalmopathy. The specimen was blood. CDR3 coding DNA: TGTGCCAGCAGCGTAAGGTTCACTGATGCTTTCTTT. Encoded protein: CASSVRFTDAFF.